The rows below give T cell receptor beta chains drawn from one sample of a study of blood T cell repertoires in COVID-19. Data came from immunoSEQ multiplex PCR; TCRdb stores just in-frame clones and leaves some out. The table records a few hundred thousand clones, 85% to 90% of them present only once. Sample: peripheral blood. These receptors all come from a man aged 60-69 years with acute or convalescent COVID-19. CDR3s include the opening cysteine and the closing phenylalanine or tryptophan. D genes are given only for firm matches. Clone size, where shown, is once, few, many, or a class for clones that have expanded.

abundance: -
d_gene: -
v_gene: TRBV27
j_gene: TRBJ2-1
CDR3aa: CASGRAGSYNEQFF
CDR3nt: TGTGCCAGCGGACGGGCGGGTAGCTACAATGAGCAGTTCTTC

abundance: -
d_gene: TRBD1
v_gene: TRBV7-3
j_gene: TRBJ2-1
CDR3aa: CASSLTSGQSSNEQFF
CDR3nt: TGTGCCAGCAGCTTAACGTCGGGACAGAGCTCCAATGAGCAGTTCTTC

abundance: -
d_gene: -
v_gene: TRBV27
j_gene: TRBJ2-7
CDR3aa: CASSFSNRPHEQYF
CDR3nt: TGTGCCAGCAGTTTTTCGAACAGGCCCCACGAGCAGTACTTC

abundance: -
d_gene: TRBD1
v_gene: TRBV6-5
j_gene: TRBJ1-2
CDR3aa: CASSPQGTPNYGYTF
CDR3nt: TGTGCCAGCAGCCCACAGGGGACCCCTAACTATGGCTACACCTTC

abundance: -
d_gene: -
v_gene: TRBV6-4
j_gene: TRBJ1-2
CDR3aa: CASSHGGSYGYTF
CDR3nt: TGTGCCAGCAGTCACGGAGGATCCTATGGCTACACCTTC

abundance: -
d_gene: TRBD1
v_gene: TRBV6-5
j_gene: TRBJ1-5
CDR3aa: CASKEGTGVNQPQHF
CDR3nt: TGTGCCAGCAAAGAAGGAACAGGGGTTAATCAGCCCCAGCATTTT

abundance: -
d_gene: -
v_gene: TRBV12-3/TRBV12-4
j_gene: TRBJ2-7
CDR3aa: CASSFPGIGEQYF
CDR3nt: TGTGCCAGCAGTTTCCCGGGGATAGGCGAGCAGTACTTC

abundance: -
d_gene: -
v_gene: TRBV5-1
j_gene: TRBJ2-3
CDR3aa: CASSLSSVGTDTQYF
CDR3nt: TGCGCCAGCAGCTTGTCTAGCGTCGGCACAGATACGCAGTATTTT

abundance: once
d_gene: -
v_gene: TRBV29-1
j_gene: TRBJ1-5
CDR3aa: CSVEGGGEPQHF
CDR3nt: TGCAGCGTTGAGGGCGGAGGGGAGCCCCAGCATTTT

abundance: -
d_gene: -
v_gene: TRBV7-2
j_gene: TRBJ1-2
CDR3aa: CASSLGTGNYGYTF
CDR3nt: TGTGCCAGCAGCTTAGGAACAGGGAACTATGGCTACACCTTC

abundance: -
d_gene: TRBD1
v_gene: TRBV6-5
j_gene: TRBJ1-2
CDR3aa: CASSLGQGGGYTF
CDR3nt: TGTGCCAGCAGCCTGGGACAGGGCGGCGGCTACACCTTC

abundance: -
d_gene: -
v_gene: TRBV11-3
j_gene: TRBJ1-1
CDR3aa: CASSFLGGTEAFF
CDR3nt: TGTGCCAGCAGCTTTCTCGGTGGCACTGAAGCTTTCTTT

abundance: few
d_gene: TRBD2
v_gene: TRBV5-8
j_gene: TRBJ2-7
CDR3aa: CASSLTLASSYEQYF
CDR3nt: TGTGCCAGCAGCTTGACACTAGCGAGCTCCTACGAGCAGTACTTC

abundance: -
d_gene: -
v_gene: TRBV18
j_gene: TRBJ1-4
CDR3aa: CASSPPGSYEKLFF
CDR3nt: TGTGCCAGCTCACCCCCGGGTTCCTATGAAAAACTGTTTTTT

abundance: -
d_gene: TRBD2
v_gene: TRBV10-3
j_gene: TRBJ2-1
CDR3aa: CAITELAGVGNEQFF
CDR3nt: TGTGCCATCACTGAACTAGCGGGAGTTGGGAATGAGCAGTTCTTC

abundance: -
d_gene: TRBD2
v_gene: TRBV6-5
j_gene: TRBJ2-7
CDR3aa: CASSFRLAGTDEQYF
CDR3nt: TGTGCCAGCAGTTTCCGACTAGCGGGAACCGACGAGCAGTACTTC

abundance: -
d_gene: TRBD2
v_gene: TRBV30
j_gene: TRBJ2-1
CDR3aa: CAWRGLAGYNEQFF
CDR3nt: TGTGCCTGGAGAGGACTAGCGGGATACAATGAGCAGTTCTTC

abundance: once
d_gene: TRBD1
v_gene: TRBV28
j_gene: TRBJ1-2
CDR3aa: CASSLEGARYGYTF
CDR3nt: TGTGCCAGCAGTTTAGAGGGGGCTCGATATGGCTACACCTTC

abundance: -
d_gene: -
v_gene: TRBV28
j_gene: TRBJ1-2
CDR3aa: CASSIQRYGYTF
CDR3nt: TGTGCCAGCAGTATTCAGCGCTATGGCTACACCTTC

abundance: few
d_gene: TRBD1
v_gene: TRBV4-3
j_gene: TRBJ1-6
CDR3aa: CASSQDLWTGGSPLHF
CDR3nt: TGCGCCAGCAGCCAAGACCTATGGACAGGGGGTTCACCCCTCCACTTT

abundance: -
d_gene: TRBD2
v_gene: TRBV6-2/TRBV6-3
j_gene: TRBJ2-7
CDR3aa: CASSDPGLAGVSYEQYF
CDR3nt: TGTGCCAGCAGTGATCCAGGACTAGCGGGAGTCTCCTACGAGCAGTACTTC

abundance: once
d_gene: TRBD2
v_gene: TRBV27
j_gene: TRBJ2-3
CDR3aa: CASRQGLAGADTQYF
CDR3nt: TGTGCCAGCAGGCAAGGACTAGCGGGAGCAGATACGCAGTATTTT

abundance: -
d_gene: -
v_gene: TRBV28
j_gene: TRBJ2-7
CDR3aa: CASSLWFNEQYF
CDR3nt: TGTGCCAGCAGTTTATGGTTTAACGAGCAGTACTTC

abundance: few
d_gene: -
v_gene: TRBV6-2/TRBV6-3
j_gene: TRBJ2-7
CDR3aa: CASSYSAGEQYF
CDR3nt: TGTGCCAGCAGTTACTCGGCAGGAGAGCAGTACTTC

abundance: -
d_gene: -
v_gene: TRBV30
j_gene: TRBJ1-1
CDR3aa: CAWSPTSRIGTEAFF
CDR3nt: TGTGCCTGGAGTCCAACGTCCCGGATCGGGACTGAAGCTTTCTTT

abundance: once
d_gene: TRBD2
v_gene: TRBV28
j_gene: TRBJ2-5
CDR3aa: CASSRMHGLAGGETQYF
CDR3nt: TGTGCCAGCAGTCGCATGCACGGACTAGCGGGCGGGGAGACCCAGTACTTC

abundance: -
d_gene: TRBD2
v_gene: TRBV30
j_gene: TRBJ2-5
CDR3aa: CAWSPLAGGPNQETQYF
CDR3nt: TGTGCCTGGAGTCCACTAGCGGGAGGTCCAAATCAAGAGACCCAGTACTTC

abundance: -
d_gene: TRBD1
v_gene: TRBV28
j_gene: TRBJ1-5
CDR3aa: CASSQGAVKPQHF
CDR3nt: TGTGCCAGCAGTCAGGGGGCAGTTAAGCCCCAGCATTTT

abundance: -
d_gene: TRBD1
v_gene: TRBV19
j_gene: TRBJ2-3
CDR3aa: CASSAGQGIVNTQYF
CDR3nt: TGTGCCAGTAGTGCGGGACAGGGGATCGTGAATACGCAGTATTTT

abundance: once
d_gene: TRBD2
v_gene: TRBV6-4
j_gene: TRBJ2-1
CDR3aa: CASSPLAGGRYNEQFF
CDR3nt: TGTGCCAGCAGCCCCCTAGCGGGAGGCCGCTACAATGAGCAGTTCTTC

abundance: -
d_gene: -
v_gene: TRBV19
j_gene: TRBJ2-3
CDR3aa: CASSRTGRGTDTQYF
CDR3nt: TGTGCCAGTAGTCGTACAGGGAGAGGCACAGATACGCAGTATTTT

abundance: -
d_gene: -
v_gene: TRBV7-2
j_gene: TRBJ2-7
CDR3aa: CASSPLSGTPYEQYF
CDR3nt: TGTGCCAGCAGCCCTTTGTCGGGGACTCCCTACGAGCAGTACTTC

abundance: -
d_gene: -
v_gene: TRBV6-2/TRBV6-3
j_gene: TRBJ1-2
CDR3aa: CASSYETSYGYTF
CDR3nt: TGTGCCAGCAGTTACGAGACAAGCTATGGCTACACCTTC

abundance: -
d_gene: -
v_gene: TRBV6-5
j_gene: TRBJ2-7
CDR3aa: CASRPGTYPYEQYF
CDR3nt: TGTGCCAGCAGACCCGGGACATACCCCTACGAGCAGTACTTC

abundance: -
d_gene: TRBD1
v_gene: TRBV2
j_gene: TRBJ1-5
CDR3aa: CASSEGQGAINQPQHF
CDR3nt: TGTGCCAGCAGTGAGGGGCAGGGGGCGATAAATCAGCCCCAGCATTTT

abundance: few
d_gene: -
v_gene: TRBV28
j_gene: TRBJ1-4
CDR3aa: CASRRVATNEKLFF
CDR3nt: TGTGCCAGCAGGAGGGTTGCAACTAATGAAAAACTGTTTTTT

abundance: -
d_gene: -
v_gene: TRBV3-1/TRBV3-2
j_gene: TRBJ1-1
CDR3aa: CASSQRGVGRASVTEAFF
CDR3nt: TGTGCCAGCAGCCAAAGGGGCGTGGGCAGGGCAAGTGTCACTGAAGCTTTCTTT

abundance: -
d_gene: -
v_gene: TRBV19
j_gene: TRBJ2-2
CDR3aa: CASSLSRANTGELFF
CDR3nt: TGTGCCAGTAGTCTCTCACGGGCGAACACCGGGGAGCTGTTTTTT

abundance: -
d_gene: TRBD1
v_gene: TRBV10-3
j_gene: TRBJ2-2
CDR3aa: CAITGDSNTGELFF
CDR3nt: TGTGCCATCACCGGGGACAGCAACACCGGGGAGCTGTTTTTT

abundance: once
d_gene: TRBD1
v_gene: TRBV28
j_gene: TRBJ1-1
CDR3aa: CASSMTGWGLNTEAFF
CDR3nt: TGTGCCAGCAGCATGACAGGGTGGGGCTTGAACACTGAAGCTTTCTTT